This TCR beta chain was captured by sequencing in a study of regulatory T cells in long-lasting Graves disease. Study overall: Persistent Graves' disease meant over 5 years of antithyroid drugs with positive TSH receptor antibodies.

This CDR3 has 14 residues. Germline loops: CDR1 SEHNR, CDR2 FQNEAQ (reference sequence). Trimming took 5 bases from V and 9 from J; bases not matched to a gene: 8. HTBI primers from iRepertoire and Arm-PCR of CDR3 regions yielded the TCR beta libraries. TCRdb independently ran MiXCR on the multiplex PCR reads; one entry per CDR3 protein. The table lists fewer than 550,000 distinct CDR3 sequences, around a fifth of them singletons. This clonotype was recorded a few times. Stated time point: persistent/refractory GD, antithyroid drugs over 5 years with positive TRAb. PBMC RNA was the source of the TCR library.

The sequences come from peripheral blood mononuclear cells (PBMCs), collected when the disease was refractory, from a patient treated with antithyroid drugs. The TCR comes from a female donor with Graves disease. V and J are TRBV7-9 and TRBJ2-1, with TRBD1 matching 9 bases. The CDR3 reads CASSRSTGGAEQFF. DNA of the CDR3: TGTGCCAGCAGCCGTTCGACAGGGGGAGCTGAGCAGTTCTTC.